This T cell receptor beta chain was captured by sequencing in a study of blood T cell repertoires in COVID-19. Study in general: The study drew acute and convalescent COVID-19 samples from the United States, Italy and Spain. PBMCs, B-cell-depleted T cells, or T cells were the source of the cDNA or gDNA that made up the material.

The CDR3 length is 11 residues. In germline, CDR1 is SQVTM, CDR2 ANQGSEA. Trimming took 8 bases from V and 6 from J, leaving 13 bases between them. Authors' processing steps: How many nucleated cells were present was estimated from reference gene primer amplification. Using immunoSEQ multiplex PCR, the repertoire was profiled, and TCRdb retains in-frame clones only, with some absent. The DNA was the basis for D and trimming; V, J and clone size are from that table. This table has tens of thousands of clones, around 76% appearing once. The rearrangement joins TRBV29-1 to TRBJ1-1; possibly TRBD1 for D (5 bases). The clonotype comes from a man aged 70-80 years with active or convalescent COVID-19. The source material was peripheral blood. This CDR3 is CSSFPGAEAFF. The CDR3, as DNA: TGCAGCTCCTTCCCGGGGGCTGAAGCTTTCTTT.